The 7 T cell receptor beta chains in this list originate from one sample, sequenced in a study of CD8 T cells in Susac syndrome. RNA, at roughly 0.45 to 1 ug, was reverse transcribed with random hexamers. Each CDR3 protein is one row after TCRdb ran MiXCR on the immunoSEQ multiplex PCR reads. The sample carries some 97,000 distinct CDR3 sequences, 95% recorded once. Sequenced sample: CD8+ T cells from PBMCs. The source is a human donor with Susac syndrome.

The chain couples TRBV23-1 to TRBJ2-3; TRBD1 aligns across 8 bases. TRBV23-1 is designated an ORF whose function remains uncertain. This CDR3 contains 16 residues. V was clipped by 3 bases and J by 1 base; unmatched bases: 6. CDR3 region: CASSHPTGAGTDTQYF. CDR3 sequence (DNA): TGCGCCAGCAGTCACCCGACAGGGGCCGGCACAGATACGCAGTATTTT.

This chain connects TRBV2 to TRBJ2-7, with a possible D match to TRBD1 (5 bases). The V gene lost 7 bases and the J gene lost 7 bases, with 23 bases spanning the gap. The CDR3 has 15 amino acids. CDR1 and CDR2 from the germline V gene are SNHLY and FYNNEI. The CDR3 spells CASIFDQGRDDEQYF. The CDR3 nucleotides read TGTGCCAGCATTTTTGACCAGGGAAGGGATGATGAGCAGTACTTC.

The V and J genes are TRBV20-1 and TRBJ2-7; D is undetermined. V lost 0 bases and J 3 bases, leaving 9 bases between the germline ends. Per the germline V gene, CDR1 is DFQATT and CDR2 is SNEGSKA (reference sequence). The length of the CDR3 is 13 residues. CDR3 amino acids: CSAREVSNYEQYF. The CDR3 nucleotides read TGCAGTGCTAGAGAGGTCTCAAACTACGAGCAGTACTTC.

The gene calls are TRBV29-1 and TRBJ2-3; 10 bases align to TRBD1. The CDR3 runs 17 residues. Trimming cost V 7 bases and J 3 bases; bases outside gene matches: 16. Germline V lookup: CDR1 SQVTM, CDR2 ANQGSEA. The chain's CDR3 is CSAGPPGQGYITDTQYF. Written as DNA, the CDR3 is TGCAGCGCTGGGCCCCCGGGACAGGGGTATATAACAGATACGCAGTATTTT.

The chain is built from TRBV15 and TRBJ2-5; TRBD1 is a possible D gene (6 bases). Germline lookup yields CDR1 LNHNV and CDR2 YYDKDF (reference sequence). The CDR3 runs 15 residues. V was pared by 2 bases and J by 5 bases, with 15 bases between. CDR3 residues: CATSRHSGESETQYF. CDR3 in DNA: TGTGCCACCAGCAGACATTCAGGGGAATCGGAGACCCAGTACTTC.

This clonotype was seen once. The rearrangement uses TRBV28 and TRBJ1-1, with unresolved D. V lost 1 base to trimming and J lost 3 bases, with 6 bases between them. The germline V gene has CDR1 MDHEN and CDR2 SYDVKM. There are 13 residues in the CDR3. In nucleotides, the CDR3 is TGTGCCAGCAGTTTATTGGGATACACTGAAGCTTTCTTT. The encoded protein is CASSLLGYTEAFF. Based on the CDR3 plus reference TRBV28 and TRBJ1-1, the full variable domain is DVKVTQSSRYLVKRTGEKVFLECVQDMDHENMFWYRQDPGLGLRLIYFSYDVKMKEKGDIPEGYSVSREKKERFSLILESASTNQTSMYLCASSLLGYTEAFFGQGTRLTVV.

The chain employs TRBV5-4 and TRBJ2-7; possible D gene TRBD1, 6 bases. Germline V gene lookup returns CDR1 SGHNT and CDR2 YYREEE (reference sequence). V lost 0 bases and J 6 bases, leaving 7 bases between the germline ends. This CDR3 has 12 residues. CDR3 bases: TGTGCCAGCAGCTTGGGGGGGCGCGAGCAGTACTTC. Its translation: CASSLGGREQYF.